Below, 24 T cell receptor beta chains from the same sample are listed, as sequenced in a study of T cell responses to AZD1222 COVID-19 vaccine. Only in-frame clones appear in the TCRdb table, and some are missing; sequencing was by immunoSEQ multiplex PCR. Found here are 150,000 to 200,000 clones, over 70% of them singletons; the top ten hold about 2.5%. The sequencing here drew on peripheral blood, taken on day 0 of MenACWY control vaccination. The receptors shown here come from an adult in good health.

This rearrangement joins TRBV20-1 to TRBJ2-3, with 7 nucleotides matching TRBD2. Germline V gives CDR1 DFQATT, CDR2 SNEGSKA (reference sequence). V lost 3 bases to trimming and J lost 2 bases; unmatched junction nucleotides: 8. The CDR3 consists of 15 residues. The CDR3 spells CSASRPSGNTDTQYF. CDR3 nucleotides: TGCAGTGCTAGTAGGCCTAGCGGCAACACAGATACGCAGTATTTT.

V and J are TRBV19 and TRBJ1-2; TRBD1 agrees at 9 bases. CDR1 and CDR2 (germline): LNHDA, SQIVND (reference sequence). This CDR3 contains 16 residues. Losses at the gene ends were 5 bases for V and 4 bases for J; bases not matched to a gene: 11. CDR3: CASSPNRGQGAYGYTF. In nucleotides, the CDR3 is TGTGCCAGTAGTCCCAACCGGGGACAGGGAGCCTATGGCTACACCTTC.

The sample holds a few counts of this clone. The V gene is TRBV7-9, the J gene TRBJ2-7; TRBD1 agrees at 11 bases. CDR3 length equals 15 residues. The germline V gene encodes CDR1 SEHNR and CDR2 FQNEAQ (reference sequence). J lost 3 bases, V lost 2 bases, and 3 bases had no gene match. CDR3 sequence (DNA): TGTGCCAGCAGCTTACCGGGACAGGGGGGCTACGAGCAGTACTTC. Translated, it gives CASSLPGQGGYEQYF.

This rearrangement joins TRBV19 to TRBJ2-1; 7 bases are a match to TRBD2. The germline V gene has CDR1 LNHDA and CDR2 SQIVND (reference sequence). Losses at the gene ends were 3 bases for V and 1 base for J; bases not matched to a gene: 3. There are 15 residues in the CDR3. The CDR3 DNA reads TGTGCCAGTAGTATCGGGGAGGGTTCCTACAATGAGCAGTTCTTC. This encodes CASSIGEGSYNEQFF.

The V gene is TRBV6-5, the J gene TRBJ2-1; unclear D gene. Germline V gene sequence: CDR1 MNHEY, CDR2 SVGAGI. The V and J ends lost 4 bases and 5 bases respectively, with 3 bases between them. This CDR3 region has 11 residues. The CDR3, as DNA: TGTGCCAGCAGTTTACACAATGAGCAGTTCTTC. This sequence encodes CASSLHNEQFF.

The chain is built from TRBV21-1 and TRBJ2-7; the DNA was not used to check the table's D call, TRBD1. TRBV21-1 is annotated as a pseudogene. The CDR3 consists of 11 residues. CDR3 protein: CARHTVYEQYF. CDR3 coding DNA: TGTGCCAGGCATACAGTGTACGAGCAGTACTTC.

The rearrangement joins TRBV5-5 to TRBJ1-5; TRBD1 agrees at 10 bases. Germline V CDR1 and CDR2: SGHKS, YYEKEE (reference sequence). The CDR3 is made up of 15 amino acids. J lost 1 base, V lost 3 bases, and 1 base had no gene match. The CDR3 coding sequence is TGTGCCAGCAGCTGGGGACAGGGGAGCAATCAGCCCCAGCATTTT. Amino acid sequence: CASSWGQGSNQPQHF.

This clone was observed a handful of times. The chain has TRBV28 and TRBJ2-7; D may be TRBD2 (5 bases). The V end lost 7 bases, the J end lost 2 bases, and 21 bases lay between the germline ends. This CDR3 comprises 16 residues. Per the germline V gene, CDR1 is MDHEN and CDR2 is SYDVKM. DNA for the CDR3: TGTGCCAGCACCCTCAACCCCTGGGCGGGCCCCTACGAGCAGTACTTC. This gives the protein CASTLNPWAGPYEQYF.

The chain carries TRBV5-1 and TRBJ1-1, with D possibly being TRBD1 (6 bases). The CDR3 totals 13 residues. Germline CDR1 reads SGHRS; CDR2 reads YFSETQ. V gave up 4 bases and J gave up 5 bases, with 12 bases separating them. In nucleotides, the CDR3 is TGCGCCAGCAGCCCGGGACACGCAACTGAAGCTTTCTTT. Amino acids: CASSPGHATEAFF.

The J gene is TRBJ1-5, the V gene TRBV30; 7 nucleotides match TRBD1. Per the germline V gene, CDR1 is GTSNPN and CDR2 is SVGIG (reference sequence). J was trimmed by 2 bases and V by 4 bases; bases with no gene match: 8. This CDR3 spans 15 amino acids. The CDR3 here is CAWKKTGLGNQPQHF. In DNA form, the CDR3 reads TGTGCCTGGAAGAAGACAGGGCTCGGCAATCAGCCCCAGCATTTT.

This clone was picked up one time. Different DNA sequences within this sample yield the same CDR3. The chain recombines TRBV4-3 with TRBJ2-1, with TRBD1 as a possible D gene (5 bases). V lost 0 bases and J 8 bases, leaving 11 bases between the germline ends. The CDR3 covers 14 residues. Germline V gene sequence: CDR1 LGHNA, CDR2 YSLEER. For the CDR3, the DNA is TGCGCCAGCAGCCAAGATAGAGCAGGGTATGAGCAGTTCTTC. This translates into CASSQDRAGYEQFF.

This rearrangement joins TRBV27 to TRBJ2-7; 7 bases line up with TRBD1. J gave up 2 bases and V 9 bases, and 4 bases lay outside the gene matches. Germline assignment: CDR1 MNHEY and CDR2 SMNVEV (reference sequence). This CDR3 region has 12 residues. The CDR3 DNA sequence: TGTGCCAGTAGACAGGGACCCTACGAGCAGTACTTC. Protein product: CASRQGPYEQYF.

V usage is TRBV12-3 or TRBV12-4 and J usage is TRBJ1-6; D is perhaps TRBD1 (6 bases). The CDR3 spans 12 residues. The V and J ends lost 9 bases and 6 bases respectively, with 9 bases between them. CDR3 DNA sequence: TGTGCCAGTCACAGGGCTAATTCACCCCTCCACTTT. Protein: CASHRANSPLHF.

The chain joins TRBV6-6 to TRBJ2-1, with D unclear. V was cut by 7 bases and J by 5 bases, with 9 bases left in between. CDR3 length: 12 amino acids. Germline assignment: CDR1 MNHNY and CDR2 SVGAGI (reference sequence). Written as DNA, the CDR3 is TGTGCCAGCAAGAGGTTCGACAATGAGCAGTTCTTC. Its translation is CASKRFDNEQFF.

J is TRBJ1-1 and V is TRBV14; 10 nucleotides align to TRBD1. V dropped 4 bases and J dropped 5; count of bases not matched to a gene: 7. The V gene's germline CDR1 is SGHDN and CDR2 FVKESK. This CDR3 is 15 amino acids long. In nucleotides, the CDR3 is TGTGCCAGCAGCCGACAGGGGGCTGTGGGGACTGAAGCTTTCTTT. Translating gives CASSRQGAVGTEAFF. Based on the CDR3 plus reference TRBV14 and TRBJ1-1, the full variable domain is EAGVTQFPSHSVIEKGQTVTLRCDPISGHDNLYWYRRVMGKEIKFLLHFVKESKQDESGMPNNRFLAERTGGTYSTLKVQPAELEDSGVYFCASSRQGAVGTEAFFGQGTRLTVV.

The chain combines TRBV12-3 or TRBV12-4 with TRBJ1-2, with unresolved D. The CDR3 length is 13 residues. Trimming took 5 bases from V and 5 from J, leaving 12 bases between them. In nucleotides, the CDR3 is TGTGCCAGCAGTCCCACAGAGATATATGGCTACACCTTC. Its translation: CASSPTEIYGYTF.

V gene TRBV9 combines with J gene TRBJ2-7; TRBD1 matches 9 bases. The CDR3 is 14 amino acids. After removal of 0 bases from V and 7 bases from J, the junction contained 5 bases not matched to a gene. The V gene's germline CDR1 is SGDLS and CDR2 YYNGEE. CDR3 coding DNA: TGTGCCAGCAGCGTAGGGACAGGGGCTCTGGAGCAGTACTTC. It yields the protein CASSVGTGALEQYF.

The chain joins TRBV7-9 to TRBJ1-3; TRBD1 is a possible D gene (6 bases). V shed 7 bases and J shed 1 base, with 14 bases lying between them. The CDR3 length is 15 residues. CDR1 SEHNR and CDR2 FQNEAQ come from the germline V gene (reference sequence). The CDR3 nucleotides are TGTGCCAGCACCCCTGGTACAGGGTCTGGAAACACCATATATTTT. Amino acid sequence: CASTPGTGSGNTIYF.

The rearrangement joins TRBV6-5 to TRBJ1-2; a possible D gene is TRBD1 (5 bases). V shed 7 bases and J shed 6 bases, with 15 bases lying between them. The CDR3 is 13 amino acids. Looked up from germline, CDR1 is MNHEY and CDR2 is SVGAGI. Written as DNA, the CDR3 is TGTGCCAGCAAGGTTCCGGGGGAAAATGGCTACACCTTC. It encodes CASKVPGENGYTF.

V gene TRBV28 combines with J gene TRBJ1-2, with D possibly being TRBD1 (5 bases). CDR3 length: 13 amino acids. Trimming pared 4 bases from V and 4 bases from J, leaving 10 bases between. CDR1 and CDR2 from the germline V gene are MDHEN and SYDVKM. CDR3 coding DNA: TGTGCCAGCAGTTCGGGACGCTTCTATGGCTACACCTTC. Amino acid sequence: CASSSGRFYGYTF.

This chain links TRBV24-1 with TRBJ2-5; 11 bases fit TRBD2. V lost 4 bases and J lost 5; bases outside the gene matches: 11. Germline CDR1 reads KGHDR; CDR2 reads SFDVKD. The CDR3 extends over 17 amino acids. CDR3 coding DNA: TGTGCCACCAGTGAGGTCCCTGTTACTAGCGGGAGCGAGACCCAGTACTTC. It is translated as CATSEVPVTSGSETQYF.

V and J are TRBV7-8 and TRBJ2-5; D remains ambiguous. CDR1 SGHVS and CDR2 FQNEAQ come from the germline V gene. There are 14 residues in the CDR3. The V and J ends lost 1 base and 5 bases respectively, with 11 bases between them. The DNA for the CDR3 is TGTGCCAGCAGCTTAGTACTAAGTAGGGAGACCCAGTACTTC. Translating it yields CASSLVLSRETQYF.

V usage is TRBV27 and J usage is TRBJ2-2; D uncertain. Germline V lookup: CDR1 MNHEY, CDR2 SMNVEV (reference sequence). The germline V and J ends were trimmed by 7 bases and 1 base, with 13 bases remaining between them. CDR3 length: 15 residues. The CDR3 reads CASKWDNGNTGELFF. CDR3 DNA sequence: TGTGCCAGCAAATGGGATAACGGGAACACCGGGGAGCTGTTTTTT.

This clone was counted between two and nine times. The chain recombines TRBV7-9 with TRBJ2-7; D uncertain. Trimming took 3 bases from V and 5 from J, leaving 8 bases between them. This CDR3 spans 12 amino acids. The V gene's germline CDR1 is SEHNR and CDR2 FQNEAQ (reference sequence). The CDR3 loop is CASSLDPNEQYF. The CDR3, as DNA: TGTGCCAGCAGCTTGGACCCAAACGAGCAGTACTTC.